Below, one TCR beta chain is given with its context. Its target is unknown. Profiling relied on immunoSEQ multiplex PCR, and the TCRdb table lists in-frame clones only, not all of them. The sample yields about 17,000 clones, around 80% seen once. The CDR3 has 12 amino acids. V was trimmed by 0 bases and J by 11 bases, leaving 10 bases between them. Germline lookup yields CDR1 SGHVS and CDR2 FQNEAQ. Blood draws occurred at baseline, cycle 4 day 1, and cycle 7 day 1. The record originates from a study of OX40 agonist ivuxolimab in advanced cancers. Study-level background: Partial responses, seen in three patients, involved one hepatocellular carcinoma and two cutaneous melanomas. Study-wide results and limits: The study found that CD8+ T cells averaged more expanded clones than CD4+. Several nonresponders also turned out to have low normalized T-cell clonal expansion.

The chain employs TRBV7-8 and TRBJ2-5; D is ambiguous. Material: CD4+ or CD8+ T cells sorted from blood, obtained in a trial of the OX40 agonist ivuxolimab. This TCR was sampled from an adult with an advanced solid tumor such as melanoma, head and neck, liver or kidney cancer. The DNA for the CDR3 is TGTGCCAGCAGCTTAGCGTCGACCGGGCAGTACTTC. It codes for CASSLASTGQYF.